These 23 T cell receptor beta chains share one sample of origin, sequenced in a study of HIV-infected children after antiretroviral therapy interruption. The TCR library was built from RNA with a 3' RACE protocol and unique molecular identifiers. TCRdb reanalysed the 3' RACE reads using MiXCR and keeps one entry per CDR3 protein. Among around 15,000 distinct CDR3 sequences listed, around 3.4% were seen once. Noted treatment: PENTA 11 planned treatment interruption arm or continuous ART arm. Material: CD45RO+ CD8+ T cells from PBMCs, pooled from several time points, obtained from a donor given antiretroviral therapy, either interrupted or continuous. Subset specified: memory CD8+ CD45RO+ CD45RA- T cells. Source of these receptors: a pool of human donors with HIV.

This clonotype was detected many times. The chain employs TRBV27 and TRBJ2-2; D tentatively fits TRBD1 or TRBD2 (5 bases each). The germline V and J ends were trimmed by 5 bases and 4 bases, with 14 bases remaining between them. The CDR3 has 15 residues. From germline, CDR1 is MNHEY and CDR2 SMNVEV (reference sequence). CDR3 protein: CASSGDRWGTGELFF. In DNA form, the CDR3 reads TGTGCCAGCAGTGGGGACCGGTGGGGCACCGGGGAGCTGTTTTTT.

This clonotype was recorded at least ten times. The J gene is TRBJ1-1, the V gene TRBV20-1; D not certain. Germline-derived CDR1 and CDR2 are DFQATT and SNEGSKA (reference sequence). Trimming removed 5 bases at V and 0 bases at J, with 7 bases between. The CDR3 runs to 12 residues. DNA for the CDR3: TGCAGTGCTTTTCCAATGAACACTGAAGCTTTCTTT. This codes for CSAFPMNTEAFF.

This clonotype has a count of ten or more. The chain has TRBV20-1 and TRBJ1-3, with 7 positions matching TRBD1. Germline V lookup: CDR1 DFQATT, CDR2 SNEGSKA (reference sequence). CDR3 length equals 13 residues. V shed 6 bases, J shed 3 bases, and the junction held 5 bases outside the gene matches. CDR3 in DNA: TGCAGTGCCATGACAGGGAATGGAAACACCATATATTTT. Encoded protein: CSAMTGNGNTIYF.

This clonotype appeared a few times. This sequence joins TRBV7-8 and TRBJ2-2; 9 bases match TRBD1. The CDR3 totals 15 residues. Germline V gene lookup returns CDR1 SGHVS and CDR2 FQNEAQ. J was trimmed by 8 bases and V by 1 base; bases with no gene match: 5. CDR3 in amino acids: CASSLVTGGSGELFF. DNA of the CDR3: TGTGCCAGCAGCTTAGTCACAGGGGGCTCAGGGGAGCTGTTTTTT.

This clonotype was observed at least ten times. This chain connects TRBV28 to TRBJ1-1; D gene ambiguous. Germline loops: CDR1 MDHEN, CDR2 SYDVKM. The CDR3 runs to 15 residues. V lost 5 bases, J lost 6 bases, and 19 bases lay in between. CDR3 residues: CASSLHTIYSAEAFF. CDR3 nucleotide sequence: TGTGCCAGCAGTCTACACACCATCTATAGCGCTGAAGCTTTCTTT.

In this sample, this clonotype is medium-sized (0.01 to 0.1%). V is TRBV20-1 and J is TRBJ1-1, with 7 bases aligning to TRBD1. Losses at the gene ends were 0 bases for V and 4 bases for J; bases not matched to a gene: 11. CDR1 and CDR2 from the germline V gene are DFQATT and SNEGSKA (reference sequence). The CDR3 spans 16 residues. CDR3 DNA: TGCAGTGCTAGAGATTGGGGAACAGGGGTCGGCACTGAAGCTTTCTTT. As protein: CSARDWGTGVGTEAFF.

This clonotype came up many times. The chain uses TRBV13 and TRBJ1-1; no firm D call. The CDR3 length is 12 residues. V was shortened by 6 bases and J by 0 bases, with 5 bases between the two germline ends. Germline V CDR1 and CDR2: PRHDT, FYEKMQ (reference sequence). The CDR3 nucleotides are TGTGCCAGCAGGAACATGAACACTGAAGCTTTCTTT. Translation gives CASRNMNTEAFF. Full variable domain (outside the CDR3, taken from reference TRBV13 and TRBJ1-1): AAGVIQSPRHLIKEKRETATLKCYPIPRHDTVYWYQQGPGQDPQFLISFYEKMQSDKGSIPDRFSAQQFSDYHSELNMSSLELGDSALYFCASRNMNTEAFFGQGTRLTVV.

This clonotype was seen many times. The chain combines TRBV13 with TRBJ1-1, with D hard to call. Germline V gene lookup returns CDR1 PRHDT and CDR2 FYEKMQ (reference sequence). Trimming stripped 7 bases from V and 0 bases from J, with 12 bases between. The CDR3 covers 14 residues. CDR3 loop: CASISGGLNTEAFF. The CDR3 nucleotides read TGTGCCAGCATCTCAGGAGGCCTGAACACTGAAGCTTTCTTT.

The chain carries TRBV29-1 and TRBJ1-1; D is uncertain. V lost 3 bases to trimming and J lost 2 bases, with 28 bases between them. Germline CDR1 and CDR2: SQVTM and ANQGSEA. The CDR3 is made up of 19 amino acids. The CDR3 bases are TGCAGCGTTGACGGTCATTGCCTCCATAGGGTATGCCCAAACACTGAAGCTTTCTTT. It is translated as CSVDGHCLHRVCPNTEAFF.

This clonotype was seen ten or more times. CDR3 loop: CASSQDRGQGFEKLFF. The DNA for the CDR3 is TGCGCCAGCAGCCAAGATCGGGGCCAGGGATTTGAAAAACTGTTTTTT. The chain uses TRBV4-3 and TRBJ1-4, with D possibly TRBD1 on 5 matching bases. This CDR3 region has 16 residues. The germline gives CDR1 LGHNA, CDR2 YSLEER. The V end lost 0 bases, the J end lost 7 bases, and 15 bases lay between the germline ends.

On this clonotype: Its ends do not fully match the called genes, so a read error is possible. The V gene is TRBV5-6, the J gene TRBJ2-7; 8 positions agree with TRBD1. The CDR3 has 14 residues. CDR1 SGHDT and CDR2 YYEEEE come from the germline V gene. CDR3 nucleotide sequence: TGTGTCAGCAGCTTGGGGACAGGTTTCTACGAGCAGTACTTC. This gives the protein CVSSLGTGFYEQYF. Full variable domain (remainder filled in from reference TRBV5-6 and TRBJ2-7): DAGVTQSPTHLIKTRGQQVTLRCSPKSGHDTVSWYQQALGQGPQFIFQYYEEEERQRGNFPDRFSGHQFPNYSSELNVNALLLGDSALYLCVSSLGTGFYEQYFGPGTRLTVT.

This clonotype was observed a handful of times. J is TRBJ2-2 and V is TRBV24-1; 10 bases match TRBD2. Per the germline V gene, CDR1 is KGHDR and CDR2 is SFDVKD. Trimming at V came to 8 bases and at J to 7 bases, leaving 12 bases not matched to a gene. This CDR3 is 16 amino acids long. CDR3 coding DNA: TGTGCCACCAACCAGCGGGGGGGCACGGGGAGCGGGGAGCTGTTTTTT. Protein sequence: CATNQRGGTGSGELFF.

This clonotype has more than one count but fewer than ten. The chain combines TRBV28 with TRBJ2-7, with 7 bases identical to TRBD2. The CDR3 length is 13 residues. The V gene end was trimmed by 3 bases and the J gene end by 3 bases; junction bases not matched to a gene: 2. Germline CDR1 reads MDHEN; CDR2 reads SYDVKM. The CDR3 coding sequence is TGTGCCAGCAGTTTGCGGGGGTACTACGAGCAGTACTTC. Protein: CASSLRGYYEQYF.

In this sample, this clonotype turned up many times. CDR3 sequence: CASSSTAYEQYF. Written as DNA, the CDR3 is TGTGCCAGCAGCTCGACAGCCTACGAGCAGTACTTC. The chain links TRBV7-2 to TRBJ2-7; tentative D call: TRBD1 (5 bases). Trimming shortened V by 4 bases and J by 2 bases, and 6 bases separated the two germline ends. The CDR3 consists of 12 residues. The germline CDR1 and CDR2 sequences are SGHTA and FQGNSA. The full variable domain, with the rest looked up from reference TRBV7-2 and TRBJ2-7, is GAGVSQSPSNKVTEKGKDVELRCDPISGHTALYWYRQSLGQGLEFLIYFQGNSAPDKSGLPSDRFSAERTGGSVSTLTIQRTQQEDSAVYLCASSSTAYEQYFGPGTRLTVT.

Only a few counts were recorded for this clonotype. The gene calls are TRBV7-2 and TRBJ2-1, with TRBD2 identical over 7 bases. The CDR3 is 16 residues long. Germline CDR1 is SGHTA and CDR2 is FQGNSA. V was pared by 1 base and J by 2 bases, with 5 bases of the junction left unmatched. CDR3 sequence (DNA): TGTGCCAGCAGCTTAGATATAGGACTAGCCTACAATGAGCAGTTCTTC. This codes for CASSLDIGLAYNEQFF.

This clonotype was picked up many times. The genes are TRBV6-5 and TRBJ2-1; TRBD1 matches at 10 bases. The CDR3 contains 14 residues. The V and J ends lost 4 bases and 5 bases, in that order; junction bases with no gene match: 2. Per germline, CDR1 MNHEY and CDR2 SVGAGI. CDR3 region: CASSLGTGDNEQFF. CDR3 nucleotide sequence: TGTGCCAGCAGTTTGGGGACAGGGGACAATGAGCAGTTCTTC.

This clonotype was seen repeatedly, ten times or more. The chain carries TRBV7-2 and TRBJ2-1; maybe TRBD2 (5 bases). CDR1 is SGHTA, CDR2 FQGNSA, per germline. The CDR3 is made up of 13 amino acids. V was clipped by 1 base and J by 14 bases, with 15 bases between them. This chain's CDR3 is CASSLGGVGDEFF. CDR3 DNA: TGTGCCAGCAGCTTAGGGGGAGTCGGAGATGAGTTCTTC.

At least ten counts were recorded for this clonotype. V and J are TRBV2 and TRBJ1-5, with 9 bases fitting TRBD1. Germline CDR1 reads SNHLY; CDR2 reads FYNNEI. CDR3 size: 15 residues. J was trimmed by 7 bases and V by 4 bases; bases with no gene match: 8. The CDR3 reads CASSGFGTGHQPQHF. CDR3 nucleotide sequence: TGTGCCAGCAGTGGATTCGGGACAGGGCACCAGCCCCAGCATTTT.

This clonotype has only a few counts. This CDR3 is CASKSPEEGEQYF. In DNA form, the CDR3 reads TGTGCCAGCAAGTCACCGGAGGAGGGGGAGCAGTACTTC. The chain couples TRBV5-4 to TRBJ2-7; D perhaps matches TRBD2 (6 bases). V was shortened by 6 bases and J by 7 bases, with 17 bases between the two germline ends. The CDR3 is made up of 13 amino acids. Germline assignment: CDR1 SGHNT and CDR2 YYREEE (reference sequence).

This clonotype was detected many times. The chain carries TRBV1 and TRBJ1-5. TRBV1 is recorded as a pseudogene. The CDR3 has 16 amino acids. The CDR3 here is CTSSHPDRALNQPQHF. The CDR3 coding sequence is TGCACCAGCAGCCATCCCGACAGGGCCCTCAATCAGCCCCAGCATTTT.

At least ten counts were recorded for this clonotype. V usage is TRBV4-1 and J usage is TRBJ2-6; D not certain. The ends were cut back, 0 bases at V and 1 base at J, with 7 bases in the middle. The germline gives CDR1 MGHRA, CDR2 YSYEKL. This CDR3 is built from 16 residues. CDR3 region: CASSQDPASGANVLTF. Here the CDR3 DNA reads TGCGCCAGCAGCCAAGACCCGGCGTCTGGGGCCAACGTCCTGACTTTC.

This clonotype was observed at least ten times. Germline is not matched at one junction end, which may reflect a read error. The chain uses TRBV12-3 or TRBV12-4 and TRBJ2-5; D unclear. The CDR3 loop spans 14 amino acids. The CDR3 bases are TGTGCCAGCAGTTTCGGACGTGAGGTGGAGACCCAATACTTC. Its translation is CASSFGREVETQYF.

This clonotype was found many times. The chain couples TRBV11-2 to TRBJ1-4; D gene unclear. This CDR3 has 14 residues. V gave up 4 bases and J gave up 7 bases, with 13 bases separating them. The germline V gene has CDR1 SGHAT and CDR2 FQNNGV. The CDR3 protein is CASSSAAWGEKLFF. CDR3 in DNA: TGTGCCAGCAGCTCTGCCGCCTGGGGTGAAAAACTGTTTTTT.